The present T cell receptor (beta chain) was sequenced within a study of Ad26.COV2.S vaccination and SARS-CoV-2 variants. Here immunoSEQ multiplex PCR was the method, and the copy in TCRdb shows in-frame clones only, minus some. This repertoire shows 350,000 to 500,000 clones, 90% found once; its top ten account for more than 10%. V shed 7 bases and J 4 bases; nucleotides not matched to a gene: 3. Germline V gene sequence: CDR1 MNHEY, CDR2 SVGAGI. The CDR3 is made up of 14 amino acids. Regarding treatment: some 20 received Ad26.COV2.S at low or high dose, single or two shots; roughly five received placebo; per-sample allocation not given. Day 63 following the first vaccine or placebo injection was when the samples were taken.

The origin of this receptor is a person aged 18-60 years who received the Ad26.COV2.S COVID-19 vaccine or a placebo. This sequence joins TRBV6-5 and TRBJ2-3; the match to TRBD2 covers 12 bases. Sequences were derived from peripheral blood, sampled in a trial of Ad26.COV2.S vaccine versus placebo. Here the CDR3 DNA reads TGTGCCAGCACCCTAGCGGGAGGGGCAGATACGCAGTATTTT. Translation: CASTLAGGADTQYF.